The 6 T cell receptor beta chains below all came from one sample that was sequenced in a study of shared clonotypes between healthy human individuals. Sequencing was performed with immunoSEQ multiplex PCR; in TCRdb, only in-frame clones are kept and a portion is missing. This sample yields millions of clones, of which about 95% are seen a single time; about 1.1% belongs to the top ten. Cells designated naive CD8 were CD45RO-negative and were positively selected for CCR7, with terminally differentiated effector memory CD45RA+ cells excluded. The sample comprised naive CD8+ T cells sorted from blood. The source is a man between 18 and 29 years old in good health.

This clone was detected once. This chain uses TRBV11-3 with TRBJ2-1; 8 bases match TRBD1. This CDR3 spans 13 amino acids. The V and J ends lost 7 bases and 8 bases, in that order; junction bases with no gene match: 7. In germline, CDR1 is SGHNT, CDR2 YENEEA. In DNA, the CDR3 is TGTGCCAGCAAAGGCAGGGGGCTTGATGAGCAGTTCTTC. This gives the protein CASKGRGLDEQFF.

The V gene is TRBV11-2, the J gene TRBJ2-3, with D perhaps TRBD2 (6 bases). Germline-derived CDR1 and CDR2 are SGHAT and FQNNGV. Between the trimmed V and J ends, which lost 0 bases and 4 bases, there was a span of 8 bases. This CDR3 is 14 amino acids long. The CDR3 region is CASSLERGPDTQYF. In DNA form, the CDR3 reads TGTGCCAGCAGCTTAGAGCGGGGTCCAGATACGCAGTATTTT.

This clone was observed once. The same CDR3 also results from other DNA sequences found in this sample. This sequence joins TRBV5-1 and TRBJ1-1; 8 bases line up with TRBD1. The CDR3 has 14 residues. Germline V gene sequence: CDR1 SGHRS, CDR2 YFSETQ. Trimming removed 0 bases from V and 3 bases from J; junction bases left unmatched: 1. The DNA of the CDR3 is TGCGCCAGCAGCTTGGGACAGGGGTACACTGAAGCTTTCTTT. It encodes CASSLGQGYTEAFF.

The chain joins TRBV6-6 to TRBJ1-1; 7 bases are shared with TRBD1. With V trimmed by 2 bases and J by 7 bases, 7 bases remained unmatched. This CDR3 is 14 amino acids long. The germline V gene encodes CDR1 MNHNY and CDR2 SVGAGI (reference sequence). In DNA, the CDR3 is TGTGCCAGCAGTTACAGTGAGGGGGCGAATGAAGCTTTCTTT. Translated, it gives CASSYSEGANEAFF.

The rearrangement links TRBV28 to TRBJ1-2; D perhaps matches TRBD1 (5 bases). The CDR3 runs 13 residues. The germline V and J ends were trimmed by 7 bases and 4 bases, with 13 bases remaining between them. The germline V gene encodes CDR1 MDHEN and CDR2 SYDVKM. The CDR3 sequence: CASNSDRLYGYTF. The CDR3 nucleotides read TGTGCCAGCAATTCCGACAGACTCTATGGCTACACCTTC.

As to this clone: Other DNA sequences of this sample code for an identical CDR3. This rearrangement joins TRBV7-9 to TRBJ2-7; a possible D gene is TRBD2 (5 bases). Per the germline V gene, CDR1 is SEHNR and CDR2 is FQNEAQ (reference sequence). Trimming took 3 bases from V and 3 from J, leaving 9 bases between them. The CDR3 covers 13 residues. CDR3 in DNA: TGTGCCAGCAGCTTCGGAAGCGGCTACGAGCAGTACTTC. Translated, it gives CASSFGSGYEQYF.